These T cell receptor beta chains were read from a single sample in a study of regulatory and conventional T cells in RAG deficiency. Assay used: immunoSEQ multiplex PCR; TCRdb lists only in-frame clones, some missing. The data contain around 23,000 clones, more than 85% of them seen just once; the ten biggest clones take up roughly 0.77%. The sample also formed part of further work on regulatory T cells.

Sequencing was done on a sample of CD4+ T cells sorted from blood. These receptors were taken from a human donor in good health. The CDR3 runs from the conserved cysteine through the conserved F or W. A D gene is named only where the DNA matches it firmly. Only some rows state a clone size, as once, few, many or a class for expanded clones.

j_call d_call v_call clone_size cdr3_aa cdr3_nt
TRBJ1-5 . TRBV6-1 . CASSEASGNQPQHF TGTGCCAGCAGTGAAGCTAGCGGTAATCAGCCCCAGCATTTT
TRBJ1-1 TRBD1 TRBV25-1 . CASSGTGDLTEAFF TGTGCCAGCAGTGGCACAGGGGACCTCACTGAAGCTTTCTTT
TRBJ2-3 . TRBV18 once CASSPTPSGTDTQYF TGTGCCAGCTCACCAACCCCTAGCGGCACAGATACGCAGTATTTT
TRBJ2-7 . TRBV28 . CASHHYEQYF TGTGCCAGCCACCATTACGAGCAGTACTTC
TRBJ2-7 TRBD1 TRBV19 . CASSAVGTGLYEQYF TGTGCCAGTAGCGCCGTCGGGACAGGGTTGTACGAGCAGTACTTC
TRBJ1-5 . TRBV4-1 once CASSQEGEQPQHF TGCGCCAGCAGCCAAGAAGGCGAGCAGCCCCAGCATTTT
TRBJ2-7 TRBD2 TRBV7-2 . CASSLRGGLGEQYF TGTGCCAGCAGCTTACGGGGGGGCCTGGGAGAGCAGTACTTC
TRBJ2-7 . TRBV7-9 . CASSLVAPGGEQYF TGTGCCAGCAGCTTAGTTGCGCCGGGTGGGGAGCAGTACTTC
TRBJ2-2 . TRBV11-3 . CASGSLAGELFF TGTGCCAGCGGTTCACTGGCCGGGGAGCTGTTTTTT
TRBJ2-1 TRBD2 TRBV7-9 . CASSFSGTSGNEQFF TGTGCCAGCAGCTTTAGCGGGACTAGTGGCAATGAGCAGTTCTTC
TRBJ1-1 . TRBV10-1 . CASGGLPGGITEAFF TGCGCCAGCGGAGGTCTCCCGGGGGGGATCACTGAAGCTTTCTTT
TRBJ2-1 . TRBV6-1 once CASRAPGDEQFF TGTGCCAGCAGGGCCCCTGGAGATGAGCAGTTCTTC
TRBJ2-7 TRBD2 TRBV7-8 . CASSPPRSGSYEQYF TGTGCCAGCAGCCCTCCGAGAAGCGGGAGTTACGAGCAGTACTTC
TRBJ1-1 . TRBV7-6 . CASSPVNTEAFF TGTGCCAGCAGCCCGGTAAACACTGAAGCTTTCTTT
TRBJ2-1 TRBD2 TRBV5-1 . CASSLYPSGATSYNEQFF TGCGCCAGCAGCTTGTACCCTAGCGGGGCGACTTCCTACAATGAGCAGTTCTTC
TRBJ2-2 TRBD2 TRBV6-1 once CASSELADPYGELFF TGTGCCAGCAGTGAACTAGCGGACCCATACGGGGAGCTGTTTTTT
TRBJ2-2 . TRBV2 . CASSRRGNTGELFF TGTGCCAGTTCCAGGCGGGGGAACACCGGGGAGCTGTTTTTT
TRBJ2-5 TRBD2 TRBV10-3 once CAISEREGRLTQYF TGTGCCATCAGTGAGCGGGAGGGACGCTTGACCCAGTACTTC
TRBJ2-2 TRBD2 TRBV7-2 few CASSPGTSTGELFF TGTGCCAGCAGCCCCGGGACTAGCACCGGGGAGCTGTTTTTT
TRBJ1-5 . TRBV10-3 once CAISEGGPARNQPQHF TGTGCCATCAGTGAAGGTGGACCCGCGAGGAATCAGCCCCAGCATTTT
TRBJ2-5 TRBD1 TRBV30 . CAWSRNWGTGNQETQYF TGTGCCTGGAGTCGAAATTGGGGGACAGGGAACCAAGAGACCCAGTACTTC
TRBJ2-7 . TRBV11-2 . CASSAGLSYEQYF TGTGCCAGCAGCGCCGGGCTCTCTTACGAGCAGTACTTC
TRBJ1-2 . TRBV6-5 . CASSSPLKGANYGYTF TGTGCCAGCAGTTCCCCCTTGAAGGGGGCTAACTATGGCTACACCTTC
TRBJ1-4 . TRBV7-9 . CASSQNTNEKLFF TGTGCCAGCTCCCAGAATACTAATGAAAAACTGTTTTTT
TRBJ1-2 . TRBV6-4 few CASSPAPGNYGYTF TGTGCCAGCAGTCCCGCCCCAGGGAACTATGGCTACACCTTC
TRBJ2-7 . TRBV10-3 . CAISNGQTAYEQYF TGTGCCATCAGTAACGGACAGACCGCCTACGAGCAGTACTTC
TRBJ2-6 . TRBV2 . CASKEGAGANVLTF TGTGCCAGCAAGGAGGGCGCTGGGGCCAACGTCCTGACTTTC
TRBJ1-5 . TRBV6-5 . CASRRTDNQPQHF TGTGCCAGCAGACGGACAGACAATCAGCCCCAGCATTTT
TRBJ1-2 . TRBV5-1 . CASSEGVDGYTF TGCGCCAGCAGCGAGGGGGTAGATGGCTACACCTTC
TRBJ1-3 . TRBV9 . CASSGQFSGNTIYF TGTGCCAGCAGCGGACAGTTCTCTGGAAACACCATATATTTT
TRBJ2-5 . TRBV11-1 . CASSKGLQKTQYF TGTGCCAGCAGCAAGGGACTGCAAAAGACCCAGTACTTC
TRBJ2-2 . TRBV7-6 . CASSLGAGGTGELFF TGTGCCAGCAGCTTAGGTGCGGGTGGCACCGGGGAGCTGTTTTTT
TRBJ1-1 . TRBV6-1 . CASSEPRDTEAFF TGTGCCAGCAGTGAGCCCAGGGACACTGAAGCTTTCTTT
TRBJ1-1 TRBD1 TRBV19 few CASSIGGPRTGWKTEAFF TGTGCCAGTAGTATCGGGGGCCCCCGGACAGGGTGGAAAACTGAAGCTTTCTTT
TRBJ2-4 TRBD1 TRBV7-9 . CASSLNAGGRAKNIQYF TGTGCCAGCAGCTTAAATGCAGGGGGTAGGGCCAAAAACATTCAGTACTTC
TRBJ2-7 TRBD1 TRBV28 . CASSLNRGDTYEQYF TGTGCCAGCAGTCTAAACAGGGGCGATACCTACGAGCAGTACTTC
TRBJ1-5 . TRBV21-1 . CASSKLHSDRDVCHQPQHF TGTGCCAGCAGCAAACTTCATTCGGACAGGGACGTATGCCATCAGCCCCAGCATTTT
TRBJ2-2 . TRBV9 . CASSVTSRRNTGELFF TGTGCCAGCAGCGTAACGTCTAGACGGAACACCGGGGAGCTGTTTTTT
TRBJ2-2 TRBD1 TRBV11-2 . CASSLDRGDVKELFF TGTGCCAGCAGCTTGGACAGGGGGGACGTGAAGGAGCTGTTTTTT
TRBJ2-3 TRBD2 TRBV10-2 . CASSESRLAGGTDTQYF TGCGCCAGCAGTGAGTCTCGACTAGCGGGGGGCACAGATACGCAGTATTTT
TRBJ2-7 . TRBV19 . CASRAANSYEQYF TGTGCCAGTAGGGCGGCCAACTCGTACGAGCAGTACTTC
TRBJ2-5 TRBD2 TRBV7-2 once CASSFGASGPQETQYF TGTGCCAGCAGCTTCGGGGCTAGCGGGCCCCAAGAGACCCAGTACTTC
TRBJ1-2 . TRBV27 . CASSPTGASKGYGYTF TGTGCCAGCAGTCCCACCGGGGCATCAAAGGGCTATGGCTACACCTTC
TRBJ1-4 . TRBV9 . CASSVGGRLSNEKLFF TGTGCCAGCAGCGTAGGAGGACGACTCTCTAATGAAAAACTGTTTTTT
TRBJ1-1 . TRBV11-2 . CASSLVLNTEAFF TGTGCCAGCAGCTTAGTCCTGAACACTGAAGCTTTCTTT
TRBJ1-1 . TRBV6-1 . CASSEWESEAFF TGTGCCAGCAGTGAATGGGAGAGTGAAGCTTTCTTT
TRBJ2-1 TRBD2 TRBV4-1 . CASSQLPGGLNEQFF TGCGCCAGCAGCCAACTTCCGGGGGGGCTGAATGAGCAGTTCTTC
TRBJ2-1 . TRBV11-3 . CASSFGYLNEQFF TGTGCCAGCAGCTTCGGCTATCTCAATGAGCAGTTCTTC
TRBJ1-2 TRBD1 TRBV28 once CASSRTGRGVGYTF TGTGCCAGCAGTAGGACAGGGCGCGGGGTAGGCTACACCTTC
TRBJ2-7 TRBD2 TRBV28 . CASSSSGGSYEQYF TGTGCCAGCAGTTCCTCGGGGGGTTCCTACGAGCAGTACTTC
TRBJ2-6 . TRBV28 . CASRPRGFGGGANVLTF TGTGCCAGCAGGCCCCGGGGCTTTGGGGGTGGGGCCAACGTCCTGACTTTC
TRBJ2-1 . TRBV6-5 . CASSYRQDSYNEQFF TGTGCCAGCAGTTACAGGCAGGACTCCTACAATGAGCAGTTCTTC
TRBJ2-7 TRBD1 TRBV11-2 . CASSLGQGVGEQYF TGTGCCAGCAGCTTGGGACAGGGAGTTGGCGAGCAGTACTTC
TRBJ1-2 . TRBV2 once CASSVKKIYGYTF TGTGCCAGCAGTGTGAAGAAGATCTATGGCTACACCTTC
TRBJ1-5 . TRBV18 . CASSPRSGTSNQPQHF TGTGCCAGCTCACCCCGGTCGGGGACGAGCAATCAGCCCCAGCATTTT